This TCR beta chain is from a study of shared clonotypes between healthy human individuals. Findings and limits, study-wide: Rarefaction showed that sequencing of sorted subsets was incomplete (despite large depth).

The naive CD8 subset, CD45RO-negative cells positively selected for CCR7, excluded terminally differentiated effector memory CD45RA+ cells. The run depth of the assay was deep. Some clones are missing from TCRdb's copy, which holds only in-frame ones; the method was immunoSEQ multiplex PCR. The table includes 1.5 million to 2.5 million clones, about 95% detected once. Of note for this clone: Antigen unknown. Other nucleotide sequences in the sample specify the same CDR3.

V was shortened by 5 bases and J by 4 bases, with 7 bases between the two germline ends. Germline-derived CDR1 and CDR2 are PRHDT and FYEKMQ (reference sequence). This CDR3 region has 12 residues. This receptor was taken from a young man in good health. The V call is TRBV13, the J call TRBJ2-3; D gene ambiguous. Sequenced input: naive CD8+ T cells sorted from blood. Here the CDR3 reads CASSARADTQYF. The CDR3 DNA is TGTGCCAGCAGCGCACGTGCAGATACGCAGTATTTT.